The clone carrying this T cell receptor (beta chain) was recorded many times. The target antigen is unknown. The record originates from a study of identical twins. Points from the study as a whole: Among monozygotic twins, out-of-frame TCR alpha sharing exceeded what models predicted. Abundant beta clonotypes from cord blood had fewer insertions, unlike memory repertoires, which showed none. Excess low generation probability was seen in twin-shared out-of-frame alpha sequences.

Donors uniformly comprised healthy Caucasians. TCRdb reprocessed the 5' RACE reads via MiXCR and lists one record per CDR3 protein. In the table there are some 96,000 distinct CDR3 sequences, under 7% of which are singletons. CDR3 length equals 14 residues. The ends were cut back, 3 bases at V and 10 bases at J, with 13 bases in the middle. The specimen was memory T cells sorted from blood. This receptor was identified in a woman aged 50 to 60 in good health. The chain uses TRBV12-3 or TRBV12-4 and TRBJ1-6; possibly TRBD1 for D (5 bases). CDR3: CASSFGRGGSPLHF. CDR3 coding DNA: TGTGCCAGCAGTTTTGGTAGGGGAGGATCACCCCTCCACTTT.